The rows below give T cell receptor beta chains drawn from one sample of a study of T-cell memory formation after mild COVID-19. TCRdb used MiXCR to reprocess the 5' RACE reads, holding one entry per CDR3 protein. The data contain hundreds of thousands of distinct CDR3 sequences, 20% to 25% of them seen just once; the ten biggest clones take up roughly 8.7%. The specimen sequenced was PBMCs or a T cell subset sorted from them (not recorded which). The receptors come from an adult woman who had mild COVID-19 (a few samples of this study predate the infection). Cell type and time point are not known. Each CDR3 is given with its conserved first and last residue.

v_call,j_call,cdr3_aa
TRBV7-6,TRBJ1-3,CASSPGQGARGGNTIYF
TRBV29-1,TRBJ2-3,CSVEDEETTDTQYF
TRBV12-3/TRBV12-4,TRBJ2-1,CASSFYSKDNEQFF
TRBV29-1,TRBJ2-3,CSVGVSGGVTQYF
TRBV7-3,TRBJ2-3,CASSHPAGGPGDTQYF
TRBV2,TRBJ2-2,CASSESAGSFTGELFF
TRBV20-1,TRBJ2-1,CSAGTSGPYNEQFF
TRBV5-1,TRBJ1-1,CASKRDRDTEAFF
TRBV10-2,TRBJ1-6,CASSQQGADNSPLHF
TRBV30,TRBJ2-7,CAWSEQTYEQYF
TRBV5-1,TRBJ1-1,CASSANRQGLNTEAFF
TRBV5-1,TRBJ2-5,CASSRGGEQETQYF
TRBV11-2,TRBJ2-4,CASSLLLNLAKNIQYF
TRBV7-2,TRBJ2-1,CASSLTRSSGGANEQFF
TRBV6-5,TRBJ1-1,CASSYEGVVTEAFF
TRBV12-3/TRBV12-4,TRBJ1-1,CASSLAPVNTEAFF
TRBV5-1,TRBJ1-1,CASSLAQGSPMNTEAFF
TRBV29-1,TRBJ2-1,CSVVSRDRGIEQFF
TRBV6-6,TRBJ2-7,CASSPSSGREGREQYF
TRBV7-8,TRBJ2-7,CASSLARDRSHEQYF
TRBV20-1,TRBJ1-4,CSARRQSNEKLFF
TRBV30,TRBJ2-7,CAWSWSGGGSYEQYF
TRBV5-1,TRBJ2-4,CASSLGQAKNIQYF
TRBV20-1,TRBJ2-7,CSAETRTGYYEQYF
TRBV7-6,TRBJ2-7,CASSLEGQGAGEQYF
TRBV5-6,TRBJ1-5,CASSWWSGNSNQPQHF
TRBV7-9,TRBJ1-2,CASSFGRPDTF
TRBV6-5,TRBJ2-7,CASSYNPSTGEQYF
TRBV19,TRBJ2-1,CASSIVWAPSNEQFF
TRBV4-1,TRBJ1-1,CASSQDGGAFF
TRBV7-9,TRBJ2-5,CASRTTHGTQYF
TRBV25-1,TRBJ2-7,CASSEWGTGDEQYF
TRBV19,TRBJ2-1,CASSAGGTYNEQFF
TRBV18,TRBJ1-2,CASSPGTAHYGYTF
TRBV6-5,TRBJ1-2,CASSYTGTGDGYTF
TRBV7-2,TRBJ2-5,CASSSRSRQETQYF
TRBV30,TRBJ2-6,CAWEDSGANVLTF
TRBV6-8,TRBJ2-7,CASSQGHFSYEQYF
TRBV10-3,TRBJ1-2,CAIRPDEAYGYTF
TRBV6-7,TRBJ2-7,CASSYDLTSDCKAYEQYF